Described below is a single T cell receptor beta chain sequence and its context. The assay was immunoSEQ multiplex PCR, and TCRdb's table has in-frame clones only and misses some. The data contain 440,000 or so clones, roughly nine tenths of them singletons. Germline V CDR1 and CDR2: SGHNT, YYREEE (reference sequence). The trim removed 4 bases at V and 4 bases at J, leaving 14 bases unmatched. This CDR3 has 17 residues. This entry comes from a study of Ad26.COV2.S vaccination and SARS-CoV-2 variants. Treatment here: around 19 received Ad26.COV2.S at low or high dose, single or two shots; a few received placebo; per-sample allocation not given. Material that was analyzed had been drawn on day 63 after the first vaccine or placebo injection. Ad26 vector vaccine expressed Wuhan-strain SARS-CoV-2 spike.

The receptor's source is a person aged 18 to 59 who received the Ad26.COV2.S COVID-19 vaccine or a placebo. The V call is TRBV5-4, the J call TRBJ2-3, with 8 positions matching TRBD2. The sample consisted of peripheral blood, taken in a trial of Ad26.COV2.S vaccine versus placebo. In DNA, the CDR3 is TGTGCCAGCAGCCGGGAGGGCTTGGCCGGAGTTTCAGATACGCAGTATTTT. This sequence encodes CASSREGLAGVSDTQYF.